The next 15 T cell receptor beta chains were all read from a single sample in a study of blood T cell repertoires in COVID-19. Sequencing used immunoSEQ multiplex PCR; TCRdb keeps in-frame clones, though not all of them. The sample yields about 250,000 clones, over 70% seen once. Sequencing was done on a sample of peripheral blood. The receptors shown here come from a man older than 75 with acute or convalescent COVID-19.

The chain links TRBV5-1 to TRBJ2-2; possibly TRBD1 for D (5 bases). The CDR3 has 15 amino acids. V was cut by 0 bases and J by 6 bases, with 12 bases left in between. From germline, CDR1 is SGHRS and CDR2 YFSETQ. The CDR3, as DNA: TGCGCCAGCAGCTTGGAAGGGGTAATAGCCGGGGAGCTGTTTTTT. Protein: CASSLEGVIAGELFF.

J is TRBJ2-5 and V is TRBV28, with D possibly being TRBD1 (5 bases). There are 15 residues in the CDR3. V shed 5 bases and J shed 0 bases, with 13 bases lying between them. In germline, CDR1 is MDHEN, CDR2 SYDVKM. In nucleotides, the CDR3 is TGTGCCAGCAGTCCCCAGGGCGGATACCAAGAGACCCAGTACTTC. This gives the protein CASSPQGGYQETQYF.

CDR3 sequence reads: CASRTELNTEAFF. In DNA form, the CDR3 reads TGTGCCAGCAGGACAGAATTGAACACTGAAGCTTTCTTT. This chain joins TRBV2 and TRBJ1-1, with D perhaps matching TRBD1 (5 bases). Germline V gene lookup returns CDR1 SNHLY and CDR2 FYNNEI. Trimming took 6 bases from V and 0 from J, leaving 8 bases between them. CDR3 size: 13 residues.

This clone has just a few counts. This chain connects TRBV10-1 to TRBJ2-6; no clear D. Trimming cost V 3 bases and J 4 bases, with 7 bases left between them. Germline lookup yields CDR1 WNHNN and CDR2 SYGVQD (reference sequence). This CDR3 has 14 amino acids. The CDR3 spells CASSDPTGANVLTF. Here the CDR3 DNA reads TGCGCCAGCAGTGACCCGACAGGGGCCAACGTCCTGACTTTC.

The chain joins TRBV19 to TRBJ2-4; tentatively, D is TRBD1 (6 bases). Germline V gene data show CDR1 as LNHDA and CDR2 as SQIVND (reference sequence). With 9 bases removed from V and 0 bases from J, the gap between germline ends came to 18 bases. CDR3 length: 16 amino acids. In nucleotides, the CDR3 is TGTGCCAGCACCGAACAGGGACGCCCAGCCAAAAACATTCAGTACTTC. It is translated as CASTEQGRPAKNIQYF.

The gene calls are TRBV6-2 or TRBV6-3 and TRBJ2-3; no clear D gene. V was cut by 6 bases and J by 4 bases, with 11 bases left in between. CDR1 and CDR2 from the germline V gene are MNHEY and SVGEGT. The CDR3 is made up of 13 amino acids. The CDR3 loop reads CASSALRADTQYF. The CDR3 DNA reads as TGTGCCAGCAGCGCCCTGAGAGCAGATACGCAGTATTTT.

CDR3 sequence (DNA): TGTGCCAGCAGCGTACCTAGCGGGAGGATTGCCGGGGAGCTGTTTTTT. Translating gives CASSVPSGRIAGELFF. The rearrangement joins TRBV7-8 to TRBJ2-2; 11 bases are shared with TRBD2. Trimming took 5 bases from V and 6 from J; bases not matched to a gene: 8. The CDR3 runs to 16 residues. The V gene's germline CDR1 is SGHVS and CDR2 FQNEAQ.

The rearrangement joins TRBV3-1 (or the pseudogene TRBV3-2) to TRBJ1-4; D might be TRBD1 (5 bases). Deletions cut 5 bases from V and 4 bases from J, with 17 bases between. The CDR3 consists of 16 residues. Germline values: CDR1 LGHDT, CDR2 YNNKEL (reference sequence). The CDR3 DNA reads as TGTGCCAGCAGCTCAAGATTTGGGGGGTATAATGAAAAACTGTTTTTT. It translates to CASSSRFGGYNEKLFF.

The V and J genes are TRBV4-1 and TRBJ2-7; D might be TRBD1 (5 bases). V was cut by 1 base and J by 2 bases, with 12 bases left in between. In germline, CDR1 is MGHRA, CDR2 YSYEKL. CDR3 size: 15 residues. The CDR3, as DNA: TGCGCCAGCAGCCAAGGTTCCTGGGGCCCCTACGAGCAGTACTTC. Its translation: CASSQGSWGPYEQYF.

V usage is TRBV19 and J usage is TRBJ1-5; D unresolved. V gave up 4 bases and J gave up 4 bases, with 8 bases separating them. This CDR3 contains 13 residues. Germline CDR1 reads LNHDA; CDR2 reads SQIVND (reference sequence). The CDR3 region is CASSTAANQPQHF. The CDR3 nucleotides read TGTGCCAGTAGTACGGCGGCGAATCAGCCCCAGCATTTT.

On this clone: The junction and the germline gene differ at one end; a read error may be behind it. At the DNA level, this CDR3 is encoded by other sequences in the same sample as well. The V gene is TRBV2, the J gene TRBJ2-7; no reliable D call. Germline lookup yields CDR1 SNHLY and CDR2 FYNNEI. CDR3 length equals 12 residues. Here the CDR3 reads CASSEKSYEQYF. CDR3 bases: TGTGCCAGCAGTGAAAAGAGTTACGAACAGTACTTC.

Concerning this clone: At one end, the junction sequence differs from germline, possibly due to a read error. V usage is TRBV7-2 and J usage is TRBJ2-7, with 12 bases that match TRBD2. Germline V CDR1 and CDR2: SGHTA, FQGNSA. The length of the CDR3 is 15 residues. CDR3 protein: CVSTETSGSSYEQYF. The DNA for the CDR3 is TGTGTCAGCACCGAGACTAGCGGGAGCTCCTACGAGCAGTACTTC.

This chain joins TRBV5-1 and TRBJ1-3, with D uncertain. The CDR3 consists of 15 residues. Germline assignment: CDR1 SGHRS and CDR2 YFSETQ. Trimming took off 2 bases at V and 0 bases at J, with 9 bases between the two ends. The CDR3 here is CASSFGSPSGNTIYF. The DNA of the CDR3 is TGCGCCAGCAGCTTTGGGAGTCCCTCTGGAAACACCATATATTTT.

The chain joins TRBV4-1 to TRBJ2-7, with D perhaps TRBD2 (6 bases). Germline V gene lookup returns CDR1 MGHRA and CDR2 YSYEKL. The CDR3 length is 15 residues. Trimming took 5 bases from V and 0 from J, leaving 14 bases between them. The chain's CDR3 is CASSYSGTSSYEQYF. CDR3 DNA: TGCGCCAGCAGCTATAGCGGAACCAGCTCCTACGAGCAGTACTTC.

The table lists this clone with many counts. Here the CDR3 DNA reads TGCGCCAGCAGCTTGTCTGCGAGCAGCGTGAACACTGAAGCTTTCTTT. Its protein is CASSLSASSVNTEAFF. This sequence joins TRBV5-1 and TRBJ1-1; D unresolved. The CDR3 length is 16 residues. CDR1 and CDR2 from the germline V gene are SGHRS and YFSETQ. V was clipped by 1 base and J by 0 bases, with 13 bases between them.